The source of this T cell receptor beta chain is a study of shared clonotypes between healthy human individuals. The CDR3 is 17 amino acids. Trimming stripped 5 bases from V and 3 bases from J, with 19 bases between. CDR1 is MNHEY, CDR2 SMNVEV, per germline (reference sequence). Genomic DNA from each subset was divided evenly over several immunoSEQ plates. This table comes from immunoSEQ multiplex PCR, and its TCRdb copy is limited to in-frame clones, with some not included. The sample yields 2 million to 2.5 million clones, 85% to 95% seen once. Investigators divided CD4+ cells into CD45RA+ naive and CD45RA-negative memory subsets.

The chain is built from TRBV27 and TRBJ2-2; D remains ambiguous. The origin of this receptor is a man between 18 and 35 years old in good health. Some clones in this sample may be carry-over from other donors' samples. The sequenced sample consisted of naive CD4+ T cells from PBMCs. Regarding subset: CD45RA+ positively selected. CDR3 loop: CASSHRSQKSYTGELFF. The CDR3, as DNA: TGTGCCAGCAGTCACCGATCCCAGAAGAGTTACACCGGGGAGCTGTTTTTT.